What follows is one T cell receptor (beta chain) and its context. This sample was included in a study of control samples from healthy donors and cancer patients. CDR1 and CDR2 from the germline V gene are LNHDA and SQIVND (reference sequence). V was clipped by 4 bases and J by 1 base; unmatched bases: 4. The CDR3 length is 14 residues. This table comes from immunoSEQ multiplex PCR, and its TCRdb copy is limited to in-frame clones, with some not included. The sample records approximately 100,000 clones, 85% to 90% being singletons. The sample consisted of blood. The genes are TRBV19 and TRBJ2-7, with TRBD1 matching 7 bases. This receptor was identified in a man younger than 40 in good health. The CDR3 spells CASSTWDSSYEQYF. In DNA form, the CDR3 reads TGTGCCAGTAGTACCTGGGACAGTTCCTACGAGCAGTACTTC.